This entry lists 32 T cell receptor beta chains sequenced from one sample in a study of intratumoral heterogeneity in liver cancer. Some clones are missing from TCRdb's copy, which holds only in-frame ones; the method was immunoSEQ multiplex PCR. The table shows around 5,400 clones, with around 68% occurring only once. The material sequenced was tumor-adjacent normal tissue, taken before any cancer treatment. The receptor source for this set is a man in his 70s with hepatocellular carcinoma.

By share of the sample, this clone is medium-sized. The chain carries TRBV5-6 and TRBJ2-2, with a weak D call TRBD1 (6 bases). The CDR3 is made up of 13 amino acids. Germline loops: CDR1 SGHDT, CDR2 YYEEEE. V lost 2 bases and J 6 bases, leaving 8 bases between the germline ends. CDR3 bases: TGTGCCAGCAGCTTCAGGGGTTCCGGGGAGCTGTTTTTT. This gives the protein CASSFRGSGELFF. Drawing the rest from reference TRBV5-6 and TRBJ2-2, the complete variable domain is DAGVTQSPTHLIKTRGQQVTLRCSPKSGHDTVSWYQQALGQGPQFIFQYYEEEERQRGNFPDRFSGHQFPNYSSELNVNALLLGDSALYLCASSFRGSGELFFGEGSRLTVL.

V and J are TRBV9 and TRBJ1-1, with TRBD1 as a possible D gene (5 bases). Trimming took 0 bases from V and 1 from J, leaving 10 bases between them. Germline V lookup: CDR1 SGDLS, CDR2 YYNGEE. This CDR3 has 15 amino acids. CDR3 amino acids: CASSVGTLGNTEAFF. As DNA, the CDR3 is TGTGCCAGCAGCGTAGGGACATTGGGGAACACTGAAGCTTTCTTT.

CDR3 nucleotide sequence: TGTGCCAGCAGCGGAGAGGAGGTCGGCTACACCTTC. Its translation is CASSGEEVGYTF. V and J are TRBV9 and TRBJ1-2; D ambiguous. Between the trimmed V and J ends, which lost 3 bases and 8 bases, there was a span of 11 bases. Germline loops: CDR1 SGDLS, CDR2 YYNGEE. The CDR3 runs 12 residues.

This clone was recorded only once. J is TRBJ2-5 and V is TRBV5-4; D uncertain. The germline V gene has CDR1 SGHNT and CDR2 YYREEE (reference sequence). This CDR3 comprises 15 residues. The V gene lost 0 bases and the J gene lost 1 base, with 10 bases spanning the gap. The CDR3, as DNA: TGTGCCAGCAGCTTGGCCCCGGCATTCCAAGAGACCCAGTACTTC. Protein product: CASSLAPAFQETQYF.

This clone was detected a few times. CDR3 DNA sequence: TGTGCCAGTAGTACACAGGGGGCGGACACTGAAGCTTTCTTT. It codes for CASSTQGADTEAFF. V is TRBV19 and J is TRBJ1-1; 9 positions match TRBD1. The CDR3 is made up of 14 amino acids. The germline gives CDR1 LNHDA, CDR2 SQIVND (reference sequence). Trimming cost V 4 bases and J 3 bases; bases outside gene matches: 3.

The J gene is TRBJ2-1, the V gene TRBV5-4; D is uncertain. Germline V lookup: CDR1 SGHNT, CDR2 YYREEE (reference sequence). Trimming pared 2 bases from V and 6 bases from J, leaving 9 bases between. The CDR3 sequence is 13 residues long. The CDR3 sequence is CASSLDFTNEQFF. As DNA, the CDR3 is TGTGCCAGCAGCTTAGATTTCACCAATGAGCAGTTCTTC.

The chain has TRBV4-1 and TRBJ2-2; tentative D call: TRBD1 (7 bases). CDR1 is MGHRA and CDR2 is YSYEKL in the germline V gene. The V end was cut by 3 bases, the J end by 11 bases, with 13 bases between. The CDR3 loop spans 13 amino acids. For the CDR3, the DNA is TGCGCCAGCAGCCAGACCCAGGGGGGCGAGCTGTTTTTT. It is translated as CASSQTQGGELFF.

The rearrangement links TRBV11-3 to TRBJ2-1; 9 bases map to TRBD2. The CDR3 is made up of 15 amino acids. In germline, CDR1 is SGHNT, CDR2 YENEEA. After removal of 5 bases from V and 4 bases from J, the junction contained 6 bases not matched to a gene. CDR3 in DNA: TGTGCCAGCAGCGTAGGACTAGCGTCTTACAATGAGCAGTTCTTC. It translates to CASSVGLASYNEQFF. Variable domain in full (rest from reference TRBV11-3 and TRBJ2-1): EAGVVQSPRYKIIEKKQPVAFWCNPISGHNTLYWYLQNLGQGPELLIRYENEEAVDDSQLPKDRFSAERLKGVDSTLKIQPAELGDSAVYLCASSVGLASYNEQFFGPGTRLTVL.

J is TRBJ1-6 and V is TRBV12-3 or TRBV12-4, with 9 nucleotides matching TRBD1. Losses at the gene ends were 7 bases for V and 18 bases for J; bases not matched to a gene: 10. The length of the CDR3 is 12 residues. CDR3 sequence (DNA): TGTGCCAGCACCCGAGGGACAGGGATCCCCCACTTT. This codes for CASTRGTGIPHF.

The chain recombines TRBV5-1 with TRBJ2-7, with 8 bases lining up with TRBD1. The germline V gene has CDR1 SGHRS and CDR2 YFSETQ. The CDR3 is 13 residues long. The V segment lost 4 bases and the J segment 7 bases; nucleotides outside the gene matches: 7. The CDR3 reads CASSATGDGEQYF. The CDR3, as DNA: TGCGCCAGCAGCGCGACAGGGGATGGGGAGCAGTACTTC.

The chain recombines TRBV11-3 with TRBJ2-3, with D uncertain. V was cut by 5 bases and J by 0 bases, with 3 bases left in between. The CDR3 has 12 amino acids. Germline values: CDR1 SGHNT, CDR2 YENEEA. CDR3 protein: CASSGSTDTQYF. CDR3 bases: TGTGCCAGCAGCGGAAGCACAGATACGCAGTATTTT.

The chain uses TRBV28 and TRBJ1-3; D perhaps matches TRBD1 (6 bases). Trimming pared 6 bases from V and 2 bases from J, leaving 11 bases between. This CDR3 has 14 amino acids. Germline V lookup: CDR1 MDHEN, CDR2 SYDVKM. The CDR3 sequence: CASSPGTTGNTIYF. CDR3 nucleotides: TGTGCCAGCAGCCCAGGGACAACTGGAAACACCATATATTTT.

The rearrangement uses TRBV12-3 or TRBV12-4 and TRBJ1-3, with D hard to call. The CDR3 runs 13 residues. V lost 8 bases and J 0 bases, leaving 8 bases between the germline ends. The CDR3 coding sequence is TGTGCCAGCCGACACAACTCTGGAAACACCATATATTTT. Translation gives CASRHNSGNTIYF.

The V call is TRBV5-1, the J call TRBJ1-2, with D perhaps TRBD1 (6 bases). The CDR3 has 15 amino acids. V lost 0 bases to trimming and J lost 1 base, with 10 bases between them. Germline V CDR1 and CDR2: SGHRS, YFSETQ. CDR3 in amino acids: CASSLDPGDNYGYTF. As DNA, the CDR3 is TGCGCCAGCAGCTTGGACCCAGGGGATAACTATGGCTACACCTTC.

A single count supports this clone. The V call is TRBV19, the J call TRBJ1-1, with D possibly TRBD1 on 6 matching bases. The CDR3 has 13 residues. V was shortened by 5 bases and J by 4 bases, with 11 bases between the two germline ends. Germline lookup yields CDR1 LNHDA and CDR2 SQIVND (reference sequence). For the CDR3, the DNA is TGTGCCAGTAGTTACAGGGAAGGCACTGAAGCTTTCTTT. Protein sequence: CASSYREGTEAFF.

This clone was seen a few times. This chain joins TRBV14 and TRBJ1-2; D not certain. The length of the CDR3 is 17 residues. The ends were cut back, 0 bases at V and 0 bases at J, with 14 bases in the middle. The germline V gene has CDR1 SGHDN and CDR2 FVKESK. This chain's CDR3 is CASSQDKWSATNYGYTF. DNA of the CDR3: TGTGCCAGCAGCCAAGATAAGTGGTCAGCGACTAACTATGGCTACACCTTC. The variable domain in full, completed from reference TRBV14 and TRBJ1-2, reads EAGVTQFPSHSVIEKGQTVTLRCDPISGHDNLYWYRRVMGKEIKFLLHFVKESKQDESGMPNNRFLAERTGGTYSTLKVQPAELEDSGVYFCASSQDKWSATNYGYTFGSGTRLTVV.

By its share, this clone is medium-sized. At the DNA level, this CDR3 is encoded by other sequences in the same sample as well. The J gene is TRBJ2-5, the V gene TRBV28, with D uncertain. Germline CDR1 is MDHEN and CDR2 is SYDVKM. This CDR3 has 12 residues. Deletions cut 6 bases from V and 5 bases from J, with 10 bases between. The CDR3 region has the DNA TGTGCCAGCAGACCGACGAGGGAGACCCAGTACTTC. Residues: CASRPTRETQYF.

This clone is medium-sized (0.01 to 0.1%) by share. V and J are TRBV5-6 and TRBJ2-3, with a possible D match to TRBD2 (6 bases). This CDR3 spans 18 amino acids. Trimming stripped 2 bases from V and 2 bases from J, with 21 bases between. From germline, CDR1 is SGHDT and CDR2 YYEEEE. The CDR3 is CASSFWVVSGVTTDTQYF. CDR3 sequence (DNA): TGTGCCAGCAGCTTCTGGGTCGTATCGGGGGTGACCACAGATACGCAGTATTTT.

The chain has TRBV18 and TRBJ2-3, with 7 bases that match TRBD2. Germline V CDR1 and CDR2: KGHSH, LQKENI. J lost 2 bases, V lost 3 bases, and 5 bases had no gene match. The CDR3 is made up of 15 amino acids. This chain's CDR3 is CASSPRRGTTDTQYF. CDR3 nucleotides: TGTGCCAGCTCACCCCGGCGGGGGACCACAGATACGCAGTATTTT.

V and J are TRBV4-1 and TRBJ2-2; no clear D gene. Germline V gene lookup returns CDR1 MGHRA and CDR2 YSYEKL. This CDR3 contains 17 residues. V lost 2 bases and J 0 bases, leaving 13 bases between the germline ends. The CDR3 spells CASSQRAVGTNTGELFF. The CDR3 nucleotides are TGCGCCAGCAGCCAAAGGGCGGTAGGAACGAACACCGGGGAGCTGTTTTTT.

Worth noting for this clone: Additional DNA sequences in this sample encode the identical CDR3. The V call is TRBV27, the J call TRBJ1-2, with D unclear. V lost 6 bases to trimming and J lost 4 bases, with 12 bases between them. The length of the CDR3 is 13 residues. Germline V CDR1 and CDR2: MNHEY, SMNVEV (reference sequence). The CDR3 protein is CASSPGLGYGYTF. The CDR3 DNA reads TGTGCCAGCAGCCCAGGACTGGGCTATGGCTACACCTTC.

The rearrangement joins TRBV2 to TRBJ2-1; perhaps D is TRBD1 or TRBD2 (5 bases each). Germline CDR1 SNHLY, CDR2 FYNNEI. Trimming removed 7 bases at V and 9 bases at J, with 16 bases between. The length of the CDR3 is 13 residues. CDR3 bases: TGTGCCAGCACCCCCGTGAGGGGCAGTGAGCAGTTCTTC. Protein product: CASTPVRGSEQFF.

The V gene is TRBV4-1, the J gene TRBJ1-6, with D hard to call. CDR1 and CDR2 from the germline V gene are MGHRA and YSYEKL. The V end lost 4 bases, the J end lost 10 bases, and 17 bases lay between the germline ends. This CDR3 is built from 15 residues. The CDR3 region has the DNA TGCGCCAGCAGCCCCCCCTCCTGGGGTCAATCACCCCTCCACTTT. Its protein is CASSPPSWGQSPLHF.

A few counts support this clone. V gene TRBV2 combines with J gene TRBJ2-3; D uncertain. Deletions cut 5 bases from V and 0 bases from J, with 9 bases between. The CDR3 is made up of 14 amino acids. CDR1 SNHLY and CDR2 FYNNEI come from the germline V gene. DNA of the CDR3: TGTGCCAGCAGTCACCTCGACAGCACAGATACGCAGTATTTT. Its protein is CASSHLDSTDTQYF. Based on the CDR3 plus reference TRBV2 and TRBJ2-3, the full variable domain is EPEVTQTPSHQVTQMGQEVILRCVPISNHLYFYWYRQILGQKVEFLVSFYNNEISEKSEIFDDQFSVERPDGSNFTLKIRSTKLEDSAMYFCASSHLDSTDTQYFGPGTRLTVL.

By sample share, this clone is large. The genes are TRBV5-1 and TRBJ1-2, with D tentatively TRBD1 (5 bases). V was cut by 0 bases and J by 6 bases, with 24 bases left in between. The CDR3 covers 18 residues. CDR1 is SGHRS, CDR2 YFSETQ, per germline. The CDR3 sequence is CASSLDPYTGRGYDGYTF. The CDR3 DNA follows: TGCGCCAGCAGCTTGGACCCCTATACCGGGAGGGGATACGATGGCTACACCTTC.

The chain uses TRBV7-6 and TRBJ2-7; possibly TRBD1 or TRBD2 for D (6 bases each). Trimming removed 6 bases at V and 6 bases at J, with 24 bases between. Germline V lookup: CDR1 SGHVS, CDR2 FNYEAQ. CDR3 length: 16 residues. CDR3 sequence (DNA): TGTGCCAGCAGTTTAAACCCCCCGGGGGCTGGGGGCGAGCAGTACTTC. It codes for CASSLNPPGAGGEQYF.

This chain links TRBV6-6 with TRBJ2-7; 7 bases are a match to TRBD2. The CDR3 contains 14 residues. Germline V CDR1 and CDR2: MNHNY, SVGAGI (reference sequence). Unmatched junction bases numbered 10, after V lost 10 bases and J lost 1 base. CDR3 coding DNA: TGTGCCATTGGAGAAGTAGCGGGTTCCTACGAGCAGTACTTC. Translated, it gives CAIGEVAGSYEQYF.

This chain uses TRBV7-2 with TRBJ2-7, with TRBD1 matching over 11 bases. V lost 5 bases to trimming and J lost 1 base; unmatched junction nucleotides: 4. CDR3 length equals 15 residues. The germline V gene encodes CDR1 SGHTA and CDR2 FQGNSA. For the CDR3, the DNA is TGTGCCAGCAGCCGGGGGACAGGGGGTTCCTACGAGCAGTACTTC. Translation: CASSRGTGGSYEQYF.

The chain carries TRBV7-9 and TRBJ2-7; 9 positions agree with TRBD2. V lost 5 bases and J lost 4; bases outside the gene matches: 9. The CDR3 totals 15 residues. CDR1 is SEHNR, CDR2 FQNEAQ, per germline (reference sequence). The CDR3 protein is CASSRATSGKYEQYF. CDR3 sequence (DNA): TGTGCCAGCAGCCGGGCGACTAGCGGAAAATACGAGCAGTACTTC.

This chain links TRBV9 with TRBJ2-2; 8 bases agree with TRBD2. In germline, CDR1 is SGDLS, CDR2 YYNGEE. CDR3 length equals 16 residues. Trimming took 0 bases from V and 2 from J; bases not matched to a gene: 3. The CDR3 region is CASSVGRGGNTGELFF. The CDR3, as DNA: TGTGCCAGCAGCGTAGGACGGGGGGGAAACACCGGGGAGCTGTTTTTT.

This clone has just a few counts. The chain combines TRBV6-4 with TRBJ1-5; no definite D call. The CDR3 is 15 residues long. Germline CDR1 reads MRHNA; CDR2 reads SNTAGT. Trimming removed 4 bases from V and 4 bases from J, with 14 bases in between. The DNA of the CDR3 is TGTGCCAGCAGTGGGTCCACGAGGCGGAATCAGCCCCAGCATTTT. It codes for CASSGSTRRNQPQHF.

The chain is built from TRBV7-2 and TRBJ2-7; D remains ambiguous. Trimming removed 1 base at V and 3 bases at J, with 13 bases between. This CDR3 has 15 residues. Germline CDR1 SGHTA, CDR2 FQGNSA. The CDR3, as DNA: TGTGCCAGCAGCTTAGAGGCGAGCCCCCACTACGAGCAGTACTTC. Translating it yields CASSLEASPHYEQYF.